These T cell receptor beta chains were read from a single sample in a study of blood T cell repertoires in COVID-19. Clones were sequenced by immunoSEQ multiplex PCR, and TCRdb holds only the in-frame ones, with some missing. The table lists roughly 130,000 clones, about nine tenths of them singletons. Sequencing was performed on peripheral blood. These receptors were collected from a man in his 60s with COVID-19, enrolled during active disease. Both conserved end residues are part of each CDR3. A D gene is named only where the DNA matches it firmly. Only part of the rows carry a size: once, few, many, or a class if the clone is expanded.

clone size: once; V gene: TRBV28; D gene: NA; CDR3 length: 15; J gene: TRBJ2-7; CDR3 protein: CASSLASNHHYEQYF; CDR3 DNA: TGTGCCAGCAGTTTAGCGTCTAACCACCACTACGAGCAGTACTTC
clone size: NA; V gene: TRBV6-6; D gene: TRBD1; CDR3 length: 15; J gene: TRBJ1-3; CDR3 protein: CASSLWTGSGNTIYF; CDR3 DNA: TGTGCCAGCAGTTTATGGACAGGCTCTGGAAACACCATATATTTT
clone size: NA; V gene: TRBV14; D gene: NA; CDR3 length: 15; J gene: TRBJ2-2; CDR3 protein: CASSRLAEGTGELFF; CDR3 DNA: TGTGCCAGCAGCCGTCTGGCGGAGGGTACCGGGGAGCTGTTTTTT
clone size: NA; V gene: TRBV15; D gene: TRBD1; CDR3 length: 19; J gene: TRBJ2-1; CDR3 protein: CATSKGTGGLAATYNEQFF; CDR3 DNA: TGTGCCACCAGCAAAGGGACAGGGGGCTTAGCGGCCACCTACAATGAGCAGTTCTTC
clone size: NA; V gene: TRBV18; D gene: TRBD2; CDR3 length: 16; J gene: TRBJ2-1; CDR3 protein: CASSLTSGSINNEQFF; CDR3 DNA: TGTGCCAGCTCACTGACTAGCGGGAGTATTAACAATGAGCAGTTCTTC
clone size: NA; V gene: TRBV4-3; D gene: NA; CDR3 length: 19; J gene: TRBJ2-1; CDR3 protein: CASSPNLRGAGELGDEQFF; CDR3 DNA: TGCGCCAGCAGCCCGAATCTAAGGGGGGCGGGAGAATTGGGGGATGAGCAGTTCTTC
clone size: NA; V gene: TRBV5-6; D gene: NA; CDR3 length: 16; J gene: TRBJ1-2; CDR3 protein: CASSLREMRSGYGYTF; CDR3 DNA: TGTGCCAGCAGCTTGAGGGAAATGCGGAGCGGGTATGGCTACACCTTC
clone size: NA; V gene: TRBV7-2; D gene: NA; CDR3 length: 13; J gene: TRBJ1-1; CDR3 protein: CASSLGQGGEAFF; CDR3 DNA: TGTGCCAGCAGCTTAGGGCAGGGCGGTGAAGCTTTCTTT
clone size: once; V gene: TRBV5-1; D gene: TRBD1; CDR3 length: 15; J gene: TRBJ1-1; CDR3 protein: CASSSVPDRGYEAFF; CDR3 DNA: TGCGCCAGCAGCTCCGTCCCGGACAGGGGGTACGAAGCTTTCTTT
clone size: NA; V gene: TRBV28; D gene: NA; CDR3 length: 17; J gene: TRBJ1-5; CDR3 protein: CASSPSDRFTPDQPQHF; CDR3 DNA: TGTGCCAGCAGTCCCTCTGACAGGTTCACGCCCGATCAGCCCCAGCATTTT
clone size: NA; V gene: TRBV7-9; D gene: TRBD1; CDR3 length: 16; J gene: TRBJ2-3; CDR3 protein: CASSTQRDRGTDTQYF; CDR3 DNA: TGTGCCAGCAGCACCCAAAGGGACAGGGGAACAGATACGCAGTATTTT
clone size: NA; V gene: TRBV30; D gene: TRBD2; CDR3 length: 13; J gene: TRBJ2-3; CDR3 protein: CAWSKRERDTQYF; CDR3 DNA: TGTGCCTGGAGTAAGCGGGAGCGAGATACGCAGTATTTT
clone size: NA; V gene: TRBV7-2; D gene: NA; CDR3 length: 14; J gene: TRBJ1-5; CDR3 protein: CASSPRSGDQPQHF; CDR3 DNA: TGTGCCAGCAGCCCCCGGTCAGGGGATCAGCCCCAGCATTTT
clone size: NA; V gene: TRBV6-6; D gene: TRBD1; CDR3 length: 15; J gene: TRBJ2-1; CDR3 protein: CASSTGTGAYNEQFF; CDR3 DNA: TGTGCCAGCAGCACCGGGACAGGGGCCTACAATGAGCAGTTCTTC
clone size: NA; V gene: TRBV28; D gene: NA; CDR3 length: 15; J gene: TRBJ2-7; CDR3 protein: CASSLSWQNSYEQYF; CDR3 DNA: TGTGCCAGCAGTTTATCATGGCAGAACTCCTACGAGCAGTACTTC
clone size: NA; V gene: TRBV7-9; D gene: NA; CDR3 length: 12; J gene: TRBJ2-7; CDR3 protein: CASSLDYKEQYF; CDR3 DNA: TGTGCCAGCAGCTTAGACTATAAGGAGCAGTACTTC
clone size: NA; V gene: TRBV3-1/TRBV3-2; D gene: NA; CDR3 length: 13; J gene: TRBJ2-3; CDR3 protein: CASSGSFRDTQYF; CDR3 DNA: TGTGCCAGCAGCGGGAGCTTCAGGGATACGCAGTATTTT
clone size: once; V gene: TRBV2; D gene: NA; CDR3 length: 14; J gene: TRBJ2-7; CDR3 protein: CASSEGAASYEQYF; CDR3 DNA: TGTGCCAGCAGTGAAGGCGCGGCCTCCTACGAGCAGTACTTC
clone size: NA; V gene: TRBV7-2; D gene: NA; CDR3 length: 14; J gene: TRBJ2-7; CDR3 protein: CASSLLPRVYEQYF; CDR3 DNA: TGTGCCAGCAGCTTGTTGCCCAGGGTCTACGAGCAGTACTTC
clone size: NA; V gene: TRBV19; D gene: NA; CDR3 length: 15; J gene: TRBJ1-2; CDR3 protein: CASRPGGGKGYGYTF; CDR3 DNA: TGTGCCAGTAGGCCGGGGGGGGGCAAAGGCTATGGCTACACCTTC
clone size: few; V gene: TRBV10-3; D gene: TRBD1; CDR3 length: 14; J gene: TRBJ1-1; CDR3 protein: CASGDRGMNTEAFF; CDR3 DNA: TGTGCCAGCGGAGACAGGGGTATGAACACTGAAGCTTTCTTT
clone size: NA; V gene: TRBV7-6; D gene: NA; CDR3 length: 13; J gene: TRBJ1-1; CDR3 protein: CASSLSHLTEAFF; CDR3 DNA: TGTGCCAGCAGCTTGTCACATCTCACTGAAGCTTTCTTT
clone size: NA; V gene: TRBV10-1; D gene: NA; CDR3 length: 13; J gene: TRBJ1-1; CDR3 protein: CASSVTGGTEAFF; CDR3 DNA: TGCGCCAGCAGTGTGACCGGCGGGACTGAAGCTTTCTTT
clone size: once; V gene: TRBV6-5; D gene: NA; CDR3 length: 13; J gene: TRBJ2-7; CDR3 protein: CASQAGLAYEQYF; CDR3 DNA: TGTGCCAGCCAAGCAGGGCTTGCCTACGAGCAGTACTTC
clone size: NA; V gene: TRBV19; D gene: TRBD1; CDR3 length: 15; J gene: TRBJ2-7; CDR3 protein: CASTQRGQGSYEQYF; CDR3 DNA: TGTGCCAGTACCCAAAGGGGACAGGGCTCCTACGAGCAGTACTTC
clone size: NA; V gene: TRBV15; D gene: NA; CDR3 length: 12; J gene: TRBJ2-1; CDR3 protein: CATSSLYNEQFF; CDR3 DNA: TGTGCCACCAGCTCTCTATACAATGAGCAGTTCTTC
clone size: NA; V gene: TRBV7-6; D gene: TRBD2; CDR3 length: 15; J gene: TRBJ2-1; CDR3 protein: CASSLIAGAHNEQFF; CDR3 DNA: TGTGCCAGCAGCCTTATAGCGGGAGCCCACAATGAGCAGTTCTTC
clone size: NA; V gene: TRBV2; D gene: NA; CDR3 length: 14; J gene: TRBJ2-7; CDR3 protein: CASSEWWSPWKQYF; CDR3 DNA: TGTGCCAGCAGTGAATGGTGGAGTCCTTGGAAGCAGTACTTC
clone size: NA; V gene: TRBV6-5; D gene: NA; CDR3 length: 16; J gene: TRBJ1-2; CDR3 protein: CASSYLRAGQAGGYTF; CDR3 DNA: TGTGCCAGCAGTTACCTTAGGGCAGGCCAGGCGGGCGGCTACACCTTC
clone size: NA; V gene: TRBV30; D gene: TRBD2; CDR3 length: 15; J gene: TRBJ2-5; CDR3 protein: CAWSLWEGRRETQYF; CDR3 DNA: TGTGCCTGGAGTCTGTGGGAGGGCCGGAGGGAGACCCAGTACTTC
clone size: NA; V gene: TRBV2; D gene: NA; CDR3 length: 13; J gene: TRBJ1-1; CDR3 protein: CANSTGRNTEAFF; CDR3 DNA: TGTGCCAACTCGACCGGGAGGAACACTGAAGCTTTCTTT
clone size: NA; V gene: TRBV2; D gene: TRBD2; CDR3 length: 18; J gene: TRBJ2-4; CDR3 protein: CASMPGSGSALAKNIQYF; CDR3 DNA: TGTGCCAGCATGCCGGGTAGCGGGAGTGCGCTAGCCAAAAACATTCAGTACTTC
clone size: NA; V gene: TRBV2; D gene: TRBD2; CDR3 length: 18; J gene: TRBJ2-1; CDR3 protein: CASSEVGLAGRSYNEQFF; CDR3 DNA: TGTGCCAGCAGTGAAGTGGGACTAGCGGGTCGCTCCTACAATGAGCAGTTCTTC
clone size: NA; V gene: TRBV11-3; D gene: NA; CDR3 length: 12; J gene: TRBJ1-1; CDR3 protein: CASSFGVTEAFF; CDR3 DNA: TGTGCCAGCAGCTTCGGGGTCACTGAAGCTTTCTTT
clone size: NA; V gene: TRBV5-6; D gene: TRBD1; CDR3 length: 17; J gene: TRBJ2-5; CDR3 protein: CASSLEGRGSYQETQYF; CDR3 DNA: TGTGCCAGCAGCTTGGAGGGCAGGGGGTCCTACCAAGAGACCCAGTACTTC
clone size: NA; V gene: TRBV5-6; D gene: TRBD1; CDR3 length: 15; J gene: TRBJ2-7; CDR3 protein: CASNIRDRGPYEQYF; CDR3 DNA: TGTGCCAGCAACATCCGGGACAGGGGGCCCTACGAGCAGTACTTC
clone size: NA; V gene: TRBV5-1; D gene: NA; CDR3 length: 15; J gene: TRBJ1-4; CDR3 protein: CASSFRAGNNEKLFF; CDR3 DNA: TGCGCCAGCAGCTTCCGGGCAGGGAATAACGAAAAACTGTTTTTT
clone size: NA; V gene: TRBV28; D gene: NA; CDR3 length: 13; J gene: TRBJ1-3; CDR3 protein: CASSTGFGNTIYF; CDR3 DNA: TGTGCCAGCAGTACAGGGTTTGGAAACACCATATATTTT
clone size: NA; V gene: TRBV30; D gene: TRBD2; CDR3 length: 14; J gene: TRBJ2-5; CDR3 protein: CAWNLAGVGETQYF; CDR3 DNA: TGTGCCTGGAACCTAGCGGGAGTTGGGGAGACCCAGTACTTC
clone size: once; V gene: TRBV11-3; D gene: NA; CDR3 length: 17; J gene: TRBJ1-4; CDR3 protein: CASSLVVSTSTNEKLFF; CDR3 DNA: TGTGCCAGCAGCTTAGTGGTCAGTACATCAACTAATGAAAAACTGTTTTTT
clone size: NA; V gene: TRBV4-1; D gene: TRBD2; CDR3 length: 16; J gene: TRBJ2-7; CDR3 protein: CASSQDWASGDYEQYF; CDR3 DNA: TGCGCCAGCAGCCAAGATTGGGCTAGCGGGGATTACGAGCAGTACTTC
clone size: once; V gene: TRBV10-3; D gene: NA; CDR3 length: 14; J gene: TRBJ1-3; CDR3 protein: CAISESTSGNTIYF; CDR3 DNA: TGTGCCATCAGTGAGTCAACATCTGGAAACACCATATATTTT
clone size: NA; V gene: TRBV5-1; D gene: NA; CDR3 length: 13; J gene: TRBJ1-1; CDR3 protein: CASSQGQNTEAFF; CDR3 DNA: TGCGCCAGCAGCCAAGGACAGAACACTGAAGCTTTCTTT
clone size: NA; V gene: TRBV11-2; D gene: NA; CDR3 length: 14; J gene: TRBJ1-4; CDR3 protein: CASSRRGLREKLFF; CDR3 DNA: TGTGCCAGCAGCCGACGGGGTTTACGGGAAAAACTGTTTTTT
clone size: NA; V gene: TRBV28; D gene: TRBD1; CDR3 length: 14; J gene: TRBJ2-5; CDR3 protein: CASSPDRGQETQYF; CDR3 DNA: TGTGCCAGCAGTCCGGACAGGGGGCAAGAGACCCAGTACTTC
clone size: NA; V gene: TRBV5-1; D gene: NA; CDR3 length: 13; J gene: TRBJ1-1; CDR3 protein: CASSLDLDTEAFF; CDR3 DNA: TGCGCCAGCAGCTTGGATTTAGACACTGAAGCTTTCTTT
clone size: few; V gene: TRBV11-3; D gene: NA; CDR3 length: 12; J gene: TRBJ2-7; CDR3 protein: CASSLEQSEQYF; CDR3 DNA: TGTGCCAGCAGCTTAGAACAGTCCGAGCAGTACTTC
clone size: NA; V gene: TRBV4-2; D gene: NA; CDR3 length: 13; J gene: TRBJ1-2; CDR3 protein: CASSQDEKNGYTF; CDR3 DNA: TGTGCCAGCAGCCAAGATGAGAAGAATGGCTACACCTTC
clone size: once; V gene: TRBV2; D gene: TRBD2; CDR3 length: 14; J gene: TRBJ2-5; CDR3 protein: CASSTTSGGQTQYF; CDR3 DNA: TGTGCCAGCAGCACGACTAGCGGCGGACAGACCCAGTACTTC
clone size: NA; V gene: TRBV10-3; D gene: TRBD1; CDR3 length: 16; J gene: TRBJ2-2; CDR3 protein: CAIRDRASPNTGELFF; CDR3 DNA: TGTGCCATCAGGGACAGGGCCTCCCCGAACACCGGGGAGCTGTTTTTT
clone size: NA; V gene: TRBV4-1; D gene: NA; CDR3 length: 14; J gene: TRBJ1-1; CDR3 protein: CASSQGRIEAEAFF; CDR3 DNA: TGCGCCAGCAGCCAAGGGAGGATCGAAGCTGAAGCTTTCTTT
clone size: NA; V gene: TRBV19; D gene: NA; CDR3 length: 13; J gene: TRBJ2-2; CDR3 protein: CASSPRNTGELFF; CDR3 DNA: TGTGCCAGTAGTCCCAGGAACACCGGGGAGCTGTTTTTT
clone size: NA; V gene: TRBV28; D gene: TRBD1; CDR3 length: 15; J gene: TRBJ2-7; CDR3 protein: CASSQTGTGGILAYF; CDR3 DNA: TGTGCCAGCAGTCAAACCGGGACAGGGGGCATTTTGGCGTACTTC
clone size: once; V gene: TRBV3-1/TRBV3-2; D gene: NA; CDR3 length: 15; J gene: TRBJ1-1; CDR3 protein: CASSQDPPMNTEAFF; CDR3 DNA: TGTGCCAGCAGCCAAGACCCCCCCATGAACACTGAAGCTTTCTTT
clone size: NA; V gene: TRBV21-1; D gene: NA; CDR3 length: 16; J gene: TRBJ2-7; CDR3 protein: CAGSPKGGRVSYEQYF; CDR3 DNA: TGTGCCGGGTCTCCCAAGGGTGGGAGAGTCTCCTACGAGCAGTACTTC
clone size: NA; V gene: TRBV12-3/TRBV12-4; D gene: NA; CDR3 length: 12; J gene: TRBJ2-7; CDR3 protein: CASSTEAYEQYF; CDR3 DNA: TGTGCCAGCAGTACAGAAGCCTACGAGCAGTACTTC
clone size: NA; V gene: TRBV5-1; D gene: TRBD1; CDR3 length: 15; J gene: TRBJ2-3; CDR3 protein: CASSLGGQGTDTQYF; CDR3 DNA: TGCGCCAGCAGCCTGGGTGGACAGGGAACAGATACGCAGTATTTT